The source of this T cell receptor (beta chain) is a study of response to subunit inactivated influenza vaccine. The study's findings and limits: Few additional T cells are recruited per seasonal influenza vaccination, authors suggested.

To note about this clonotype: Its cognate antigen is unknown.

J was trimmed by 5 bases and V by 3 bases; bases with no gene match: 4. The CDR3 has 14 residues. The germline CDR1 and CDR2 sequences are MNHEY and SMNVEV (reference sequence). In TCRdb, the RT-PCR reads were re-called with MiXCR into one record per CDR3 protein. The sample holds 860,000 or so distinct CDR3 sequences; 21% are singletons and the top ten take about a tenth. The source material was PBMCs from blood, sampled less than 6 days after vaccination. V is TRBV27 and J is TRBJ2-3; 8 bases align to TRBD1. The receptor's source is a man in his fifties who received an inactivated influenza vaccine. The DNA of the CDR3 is TGTGCCAGCAGTTTCGTAACAGGGGGAGATACGCAGTATTTT. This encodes CASSFVTGGDTQYF.